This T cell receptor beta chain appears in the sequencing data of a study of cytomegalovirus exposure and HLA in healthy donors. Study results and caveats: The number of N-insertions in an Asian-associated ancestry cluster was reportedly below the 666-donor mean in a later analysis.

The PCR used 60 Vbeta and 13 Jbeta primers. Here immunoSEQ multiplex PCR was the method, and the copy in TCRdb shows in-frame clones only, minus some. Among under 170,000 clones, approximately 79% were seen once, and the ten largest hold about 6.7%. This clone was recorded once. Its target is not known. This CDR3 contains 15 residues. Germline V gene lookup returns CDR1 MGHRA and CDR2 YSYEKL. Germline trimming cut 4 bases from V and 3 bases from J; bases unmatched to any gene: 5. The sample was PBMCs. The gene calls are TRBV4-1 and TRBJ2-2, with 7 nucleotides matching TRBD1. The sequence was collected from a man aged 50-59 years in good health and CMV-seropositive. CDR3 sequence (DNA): TGCGCCAGCAGCCGCTTGACAGGGCACACCGGGGAGCTGTTTTTT. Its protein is CASSRLTGHTGELFF.